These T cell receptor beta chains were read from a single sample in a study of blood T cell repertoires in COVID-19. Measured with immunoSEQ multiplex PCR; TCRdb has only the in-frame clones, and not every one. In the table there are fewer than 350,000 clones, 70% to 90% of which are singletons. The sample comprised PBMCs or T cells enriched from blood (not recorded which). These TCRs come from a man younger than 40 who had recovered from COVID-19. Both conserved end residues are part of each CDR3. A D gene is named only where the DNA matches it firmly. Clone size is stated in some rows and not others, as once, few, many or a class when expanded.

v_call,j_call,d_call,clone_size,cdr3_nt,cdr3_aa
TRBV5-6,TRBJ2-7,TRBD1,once,TGTGCCAGCAGCTTGGTGGGACAGGGGATTTACGAGCAGTACTTC,CASSLVGQGIYEQYF
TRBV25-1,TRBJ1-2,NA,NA,TGTGCCAGCAGTGGTTTCAGGGGAGACTATGGCTACACCTTC,CASSGFRGDYGYTF
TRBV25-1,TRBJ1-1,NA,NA,TGTGCCAGCAGTGATGGGGGCGAGAACACTGAAGCTTTCTTT,CASSDGGENTEAFF
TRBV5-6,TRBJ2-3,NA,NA,TGTGCCAGCAGCTTGGCCTATCGATCCGTCACAGATACGCAGTATTTT,CASSLAYRSVTDTQYF
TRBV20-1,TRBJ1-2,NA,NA,TGCAGTGCTAGTCCGGGGACTTACTATGGCTACACCTTC,CSASPGTYYGYTF
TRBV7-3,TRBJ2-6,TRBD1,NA,TGTGCCAGCAGCCTCCTAGGACAGGGCCCCTCCGGGGCCAACGTCCTGACTTTC,CASSLLGQGPSGANVLTF
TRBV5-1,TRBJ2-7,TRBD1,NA,TGCGCCAGCAGCCATCAGGGGGCGTTATCCTACGAGCAGTACTTC,CASSHQGALSYEQYF
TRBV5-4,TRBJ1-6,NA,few,TGTGCCAGCAGCTCTGCGGGAGGCCTAGAAACATCCCCCCTCCACTTT,CASSSAGGLETSPLHF
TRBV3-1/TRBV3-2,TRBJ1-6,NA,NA,TGTGCCAGCAGCCAAGCGGGGGGGGCGGATTCACCCCTCCACTTT,CASSQAGGADSPLHF
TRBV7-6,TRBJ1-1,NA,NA,TGTGCCAGCAGCTTAGCGAAACGGGAGGTGGGCACTGAAGCTTTCTTT,CASSLAKREVGTEAFF
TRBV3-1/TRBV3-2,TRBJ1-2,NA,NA,TGTGCCAGCAGCCATCGAACCGGGGAGGGTGGCTACACCTTC,CASSHRTGEGGYTF
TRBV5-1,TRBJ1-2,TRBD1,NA,TGCGCCAGCAGCTTGTATTCAGGGGGCGATAGCTATGGCTACACCTTC,CASSLYSGGDSYGYTF
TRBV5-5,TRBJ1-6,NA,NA,TGTGCCAGCAGCTTGCTAACCTCACCCCTCCACTTT,CASSLLTSPLHF
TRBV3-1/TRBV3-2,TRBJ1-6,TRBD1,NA,TGTGCCAGCTCGACAGGGGTAGGGTCACCCCTCCACTTT,CASSTGVGSPLHF
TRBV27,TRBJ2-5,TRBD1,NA,TGTGCCAGCAAAATTCACAGGGGGTACCAAGAGACCCAGTACTTC,CASKIHRGYQETQYF
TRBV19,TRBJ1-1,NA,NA,TGTGCCAGTAGTCACCCGGGAGGAGGCACTGAAGCTTTCTTT,CASSHPGGGTEAFF
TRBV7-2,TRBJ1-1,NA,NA,TGTGCCAGCAGCTTAGGCAGGGTGGGCACTGAAGCTTTCTTT,CASSLGRVGTEAFF
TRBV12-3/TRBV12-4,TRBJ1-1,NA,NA,TGTGCCAGCAGTTATCTCACTGAAGCTTTCTTT,CASSYLTEAFF
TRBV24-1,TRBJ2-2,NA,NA,TGTGCCACCAGTGATTGGGCCTACACCGGGGAGCTGTTTTTT,CATSDWAYTGELFF
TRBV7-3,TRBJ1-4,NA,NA,TGTGCCAGCAGCTTCTCAGGGATGGTCAATGAAAAACTGTTTTTT,CASSFSGMVNEKLFF
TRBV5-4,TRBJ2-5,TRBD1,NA,TGTGCCAGCAGCTTGGGAGGGACAGATCAAGAGACCCAGTACTTC,CASSLGGTDQETQYF
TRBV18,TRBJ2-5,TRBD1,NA,TGTGCCAGCTCTGTATCACAGGGGGCGAAGGAGACCCAGTACTTC,CASSVSQGAKETQYF
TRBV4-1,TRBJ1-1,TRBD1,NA,TGCGCCAGCAGCCAAGATCGACAGGGGAGGAGGTTCACTGAAGCTTTCTTT,CASSQDRQGRRFTEAFF
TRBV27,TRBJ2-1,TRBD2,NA,TGTGCCAGCAGGACTTATTACGGCGGGGGGATCCAAAATGAGCAGTTCTTC,CASRTYYGGGIQNEQFF
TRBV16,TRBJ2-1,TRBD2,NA,TGTGCCAGCAGCCCTAGCGGTAATGAGCAGTTCTTC,CASSPSGNEQFF
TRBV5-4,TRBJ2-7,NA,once,TGTGCCAGCAGCTTGGCGCCATCGACAGTCTGGAGCTCCTACGAGCAGTACTTC,CASSLAPSTVWSSYEQYF
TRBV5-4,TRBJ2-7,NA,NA,TGTGCCAGCAGACTAAGGGGTAACGACGAGCAGTACTTC,CASRLRGNDEQYF
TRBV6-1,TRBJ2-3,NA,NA,TGTGCCAGCAGTGACCCTCCCCAGGGGTCCCTAGATACGCAGTATTTT,CASSDPPQGSLDTQYF
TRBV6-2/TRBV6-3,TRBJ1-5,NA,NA,TGTGCCAGCAGTAACCCGGGTCTCCGGCCCGATCAGCCCCAGCATTTT,CASSNPGLRPDQPQHF
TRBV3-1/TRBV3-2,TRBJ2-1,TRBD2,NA,TGTGCCAGCAGCTCCCGGACTAGCGGGGGAAATGAGCAGTTCTTC,CASSSRTSGGNEQFF
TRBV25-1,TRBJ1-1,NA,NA,TGTGCCAGCAGAAATACAGGGCAGGGCACTGAAGCTTTCTTT,CASRNTGQGTEAFF
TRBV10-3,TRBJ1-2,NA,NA,TGTGCCTCCTCGATCACTGGTTATGGCTACACCTTC,CASSITGYGYTF
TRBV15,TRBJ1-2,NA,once,TGTGCCACCAGCAGAGAACAGAGCTATGGCTACACCTTC,CATSREQSYGYTF
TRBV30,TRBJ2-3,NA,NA,TGTGCCTGGAGTCCCGACTTAGATACGCAGTATTTT,CAWSPDLDTQYF
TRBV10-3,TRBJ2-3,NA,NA,TGTGCCATCAGTGATCTCGGGGGAACTAGCACAGATACGCAGTATTTT,CAISDLGGTSTDTQYF
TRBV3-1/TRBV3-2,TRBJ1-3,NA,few,TGTGCCAGCAGCCCGTCTGGAAACACCATATATTTT,CASSPSGNTIYF
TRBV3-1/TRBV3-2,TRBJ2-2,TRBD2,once,TGTGCCAGCAGCCAAGATTTAAAGCGGGGGGACACCGGGGAGCTGTTTTTT,CASSQDLKRGDTGELFF
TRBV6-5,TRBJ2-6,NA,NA,TGTGCCAGCCACCGGGGTTCGTCTGGGGCCAACGTCCTGACTTTC,CASHRGSSGANVLTF
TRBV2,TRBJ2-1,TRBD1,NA,TGTGCCAGCAGACCCGGGACAGGGGACAATGAGCAGTTCTTC,CASRPGTGDNEQFF